One and the same sample provided the 11 T cell receptor beta chains below, sequenced in a study of cytomegalovirus exposure and HLA in healthy donors. It was with 60 Vbeta and 13 Jbeta primers that the PCR ran. Clones were read by immunoSEQ multiplex PCR, and TCRdb kept only the in-frame ones, dropping some. Here the sample spans fewer than 110,000 clones, 75% to 90% being singletons. The sample comprised PBMCs. The receptors stem from a young man in good health and CMV-seronegative.

V usage is TRBV7-9 and J usage is TRBJ1-1; D unresolved. CDR3 size: 14 residues. V lost 6 bases and J lost 3, with 14 bases in between. Germline CDR1 is SEHNR and CDR2 is FQNEAQ (reference sequence). The CDR3 DNA is TGTGCCAGCAGTCACCCTTCTCGGGACACTGAAGCTTTCTTT. Translated: CASSHPSRDTEAFF.

This chain connects TRBV7-3 to TRBJ2-1; possibly TRBD2 for D (5 bases). Trimming cost V 5 bases and J 5 bases, with 13 bases left between them. CDR1 is SGHTA, CDR2 FQGTGA, per germline. The CDR3 runs to 14 residues. The CDR3 DNA follows: TGTGCCAGCAGCCCAGCCCGAGGGCACAATGAGCAGTTCTTC. Protein product: CASSPARGHNEQFF.

The genes are TRBV6-6 and TRBJ2-2, with a possible D match to TRBD1 (5 bases). The length of the CDR3 is 15 residues. Germline V gene sequence: CDR1 MNHNY, CDR2 SVGAGI (reference sequence). V was pared by 7 bases and J by 3 bases, with 15 bases between. For the CDR3, the DNA is TGTGCCAGCACCCTGGAACAGGAGTACACCGGGGAGCTGTTTTTT. The encoded protein is CASTLEQEYTGELFF.

The V and J genes are TRBV27 and TRBJ1-5; 8 bases are shared with TRBD1. Germline V CDR1 and CDR2: MNHEY, SMNVEV (reference sequence). The length of the CDR3 is 16 residues. J was trimmed by 7 bases and V by 4 bases; bases with no gene match: 12. This chain's CDR3 is CASSYMFGQGEQPQHF. The DNA for the CDR3 is TGTGCCAGCAGTTATATGTTTGGACAGGGCGAGCAGCCCCAGCATTTT.

V is TRBV5-1 and J is TRBJ1-5, with D maybe TRBD1 (5 bases). The CDR3 has 14 amino acids. Germline CDR1 SGHRS, CDR2 YFSETQ. Deletions cut 0 bases from V and 9 bases from J, with 13 bases between. CDR3 protein: CASSLAGTDGPQHF. CDR3 bases: TGCGCCAGCAGCTTGGCCGGGACTGATGGGCCCCAGCATTTT.

This clone appeared a few times. The gene calls are TRBV30 and TRBJ1-1; 7 nucleotides line up with TRBD1. From germline, CDR1 is GTSNPN and CDR2 SVGIG (reference sequence). There are 13 residues in the CDR3. V lost 3 bases and J lost 1; bases outside the gene matches: 2. CDR3 sequence reads: CAWSQGGNTEAFF. In DNA form, the CDR3 reads TGTGCCTGGAGCCAGGGGGGGAACACTGAAGCTTTCTTT.

This clone was seen only once. The V gene is TRBV4-1, the J gene TRBJ2-7; TRBD2 matches 7 bases. Losses at the gene ends were 1 base for V and 5 bases for J; bases not matched to a gene: 11. Germline CDR1 reads MGHRA; CDR2 reads YSYEKL. The CDR3 is made up of 16 amino acids. The CDR3 DNA follows: TGCGCCAGCAGCCAAGGGCCCGGACTAGGTTCGGACGAGCAGTACTTC. This gives the protein CASSQGPGLGSDEQYF.

V gene TRBV6-5 combines with J gene TRBJ2-6; D not resolved. V lost 10 bases and J 4 bases, leaving 8 bases between the germline ends. The CDR3 is 12 amino acids. Germline V gives CDR1 MNHEY, CDR2 SVGAGI. DNA of the CDR3: TGTGCCACAGCCAGGGGGGCCAACGTCCTGACTTTC. It translates to CATARGANVLTF.

The CDR3 reads CASRPTVTSDTQYF. CDR3 sequence (DNA): TGTGCCAGCAGACCGACAGTCACATCAGATACGCAGTATTTT. V usage is TRBV27 and J usage is TRBJ2-3; D is possibly TRBD1 (5 bases). Trimming removed 6 bases from V and 4 bases from J, with 14 bases in between. The CDR3 length is 14 residues. Germline CDR1 MNHEY, CDR2 SMNVEV (reference sequence).

This clone was recorded only once. This chain links TRBV2 with TRBJ1-4; 8 bases fit TRBD1. Germline CDR1 reads SNHLY; CDR2 reads FYNNEI. V shed 4 bases, J shed 0 bases, and the junction held 4 bases outside the gene matches. The CDR3 is 16 residues long. CDR3 coding DNA: TGTGCCAGCAGTGGGCAGGGGGCGGCAACTAATGAAAAACTGTTTTTT. Protein sequence: CASSGQGAATNEKLFF.

The chain uses TRBV7-4 and TRBJ2-7; D not certain. The V gene's germline CDR1 is SGHVT and CDR2 SQSDAQ. The V gene lost 0 bases and the J gene lost 2 bases, with 11 bases spanning the gap. This CDR3 has 15 amino acids. The CDR3 sequence is CASSLAAAVTYEQYF. DNA for the CDR3: TGTGCCAGCAGCTTAGCTGCGGCAGTTACCTACGAGCAGTACTTC.